This T cell receptor beta chain was sequenced during a study of T cell responses to AZD1222 COVID-19 vaccine. About the research overall: Whether given at about 4 or about 12 weeks, second doses were pooled. Study results and caveats: Baseline serology detected seropositivity in only 6 or 7 AZD1222 recipients. The donor group comprised mostly white British people and more females; the analysis possibly underestimated clonal diversity.

As regards this clone: Its specificity is not known.

V was clipped by 10 bases and J by 10 bases, with 14 bases between them. The CDR3 length is 12 residues. The V gene's germline CDR1 is LNHDA and CDR2 SQIVND (reference sequence). Generated by immunoSEQ multiplex PCR, the TCRdb table keeps only in-frame clones and is missing some. The table has under 150,000 clones, about 94% seen once. Here the sequenced sample was peripheral blood, taken on day 0 of AZD1222 vaccination. This chain uses TRBV19 with TRBJ1-6, with D possibly TRBD1 on 6 matching bases. The receptor was isolated from an adult in good health. CDR3 protein: CATQQGPSPLHF. The CDR3 DNA follows: TGTGCCACTCAACAGGGACCATCACCCCTCCACTTT.